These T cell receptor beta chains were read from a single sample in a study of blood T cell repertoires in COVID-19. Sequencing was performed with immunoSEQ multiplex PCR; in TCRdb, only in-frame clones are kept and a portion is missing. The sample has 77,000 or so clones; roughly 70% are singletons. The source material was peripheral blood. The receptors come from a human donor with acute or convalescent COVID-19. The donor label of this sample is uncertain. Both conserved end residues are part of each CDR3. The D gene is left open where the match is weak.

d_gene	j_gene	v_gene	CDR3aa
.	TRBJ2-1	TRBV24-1	CATRQGPHEQFF
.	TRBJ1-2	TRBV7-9	CASSLEGGYTF
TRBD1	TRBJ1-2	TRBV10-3	CAILLTGVSPGYTF
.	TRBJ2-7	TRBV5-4	CASSLGGRRTSYEQYF
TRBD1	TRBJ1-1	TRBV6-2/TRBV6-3	CASSYTRTWDRGRNTEAFF
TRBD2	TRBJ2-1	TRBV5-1	CASSKTSGGSYNEQFF
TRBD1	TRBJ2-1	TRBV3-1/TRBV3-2	CASSQDPGGGREQFF
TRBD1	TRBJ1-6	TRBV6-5	CASSPGQGASPLHF
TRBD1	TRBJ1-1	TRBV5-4	CASSRKGQGYTEAFF
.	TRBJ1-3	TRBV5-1	CASSSFSGNTIYF
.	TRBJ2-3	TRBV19	CASSGSGGHTDTQYF
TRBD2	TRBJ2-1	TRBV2	CASTRSISGGGNEQFF
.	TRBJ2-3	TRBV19	CASSTRGPDTQYF
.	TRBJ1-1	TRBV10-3	CAISESSRTEAFF
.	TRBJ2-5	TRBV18	CASSVNRGGRQETQYF
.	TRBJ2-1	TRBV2	CASSLVDEQFF
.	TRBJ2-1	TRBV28	CASSLGGLLYNEQFF
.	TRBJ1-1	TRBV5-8	CASQRRMNTEAFF
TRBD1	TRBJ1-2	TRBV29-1	CSGATGAGANYGYTF
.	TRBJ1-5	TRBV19	CASSIDQGSQPQHF
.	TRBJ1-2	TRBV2	CASSGSLTPGYTF
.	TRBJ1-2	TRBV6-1	CASSDVGESYGYTF
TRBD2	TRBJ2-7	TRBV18	CASSREGSGGYEQYF
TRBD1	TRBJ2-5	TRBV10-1	CASSPGTGQETQYF
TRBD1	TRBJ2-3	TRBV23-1	CASSQTGDTQYF
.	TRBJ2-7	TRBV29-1	CSVDRAGEQYF
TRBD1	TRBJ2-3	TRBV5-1	CASSPPQGADTQYF
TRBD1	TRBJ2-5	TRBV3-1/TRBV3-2	CASSRRTGGRETQYF
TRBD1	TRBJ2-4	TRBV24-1	CATSESRQGRNIQYF
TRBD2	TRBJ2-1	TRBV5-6	CASSLVGLAGGPRNEQFF
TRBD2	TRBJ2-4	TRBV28	CASTTGLAGLAKNIQYF
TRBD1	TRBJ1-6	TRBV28	CASSGRQGAHNSPLHF
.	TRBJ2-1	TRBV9	CASSGENWEQFF
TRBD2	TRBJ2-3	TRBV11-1	CASSFRTSIVTDTQYF
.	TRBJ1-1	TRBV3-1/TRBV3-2	CASSHRGNTEAFF
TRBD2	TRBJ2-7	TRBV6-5	CAILAGGPREQYF
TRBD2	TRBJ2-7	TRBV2	CASSRAGGSYEQYF
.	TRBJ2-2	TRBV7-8	CASSLGLAYGELFF
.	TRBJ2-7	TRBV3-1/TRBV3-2	CASSQVQGGEQYF
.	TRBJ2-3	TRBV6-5	CASSTGTLSTDTQYF
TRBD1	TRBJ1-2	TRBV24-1	CATSVLGGTGDYGYTF
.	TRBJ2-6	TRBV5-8	CASSLTAGANVLTF
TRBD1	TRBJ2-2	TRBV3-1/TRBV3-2	CASSPTEGARTGELFF
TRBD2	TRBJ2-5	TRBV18	CASSPVAGGHQETQYF
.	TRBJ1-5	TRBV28	CASSSPLTGGTNQPQHF
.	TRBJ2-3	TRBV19	CASSTTGMGTQYF
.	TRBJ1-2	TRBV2	CASSQYEENYGYTF
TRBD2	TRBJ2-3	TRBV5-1	CASSPRGGPTDTQYF
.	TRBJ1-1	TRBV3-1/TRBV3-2	CASSQVKGGAEAFF
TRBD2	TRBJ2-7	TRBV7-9	CASTKAKRGNEQYF
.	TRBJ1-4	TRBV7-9	CASSPSPGGYEKLFF
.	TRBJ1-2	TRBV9	CASSVGLGDYGYTF
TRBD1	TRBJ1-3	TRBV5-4	CASSTDRANTIYF
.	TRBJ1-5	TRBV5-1	CASSLDTGSNQPQHF
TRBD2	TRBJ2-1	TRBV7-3	CASSLLAGGSEQFF
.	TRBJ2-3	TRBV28	CASSLFRRGSTDTQYF
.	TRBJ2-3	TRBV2	CASSVSGKDTQYF
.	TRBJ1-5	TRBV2	CASSEAGRGELRHF
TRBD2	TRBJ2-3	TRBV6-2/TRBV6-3	CASSYWVGREDTQYF
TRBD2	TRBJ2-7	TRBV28	CASNLLGGTSYEQYF